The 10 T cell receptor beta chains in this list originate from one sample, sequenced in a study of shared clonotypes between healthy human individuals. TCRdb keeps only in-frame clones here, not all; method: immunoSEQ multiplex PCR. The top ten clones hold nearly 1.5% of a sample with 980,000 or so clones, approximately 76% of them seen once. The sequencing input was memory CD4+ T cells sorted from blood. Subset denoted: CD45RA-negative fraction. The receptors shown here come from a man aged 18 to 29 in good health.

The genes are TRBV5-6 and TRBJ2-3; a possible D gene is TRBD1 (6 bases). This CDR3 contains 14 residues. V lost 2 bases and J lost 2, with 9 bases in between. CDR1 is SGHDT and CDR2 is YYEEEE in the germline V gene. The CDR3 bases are TGTGCCAGCAGCTTTTCAGGGGCCACAGATACGCAGTATTTT. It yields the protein CASSFSGATDTQYF.

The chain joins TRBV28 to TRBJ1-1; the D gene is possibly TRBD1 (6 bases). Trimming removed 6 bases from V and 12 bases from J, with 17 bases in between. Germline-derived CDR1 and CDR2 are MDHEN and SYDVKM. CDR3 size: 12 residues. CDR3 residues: CASSRGSGMTFF. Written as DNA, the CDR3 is TGTGCCAGCAGCAGGGGATCAGGGATGACTTTCTTT.

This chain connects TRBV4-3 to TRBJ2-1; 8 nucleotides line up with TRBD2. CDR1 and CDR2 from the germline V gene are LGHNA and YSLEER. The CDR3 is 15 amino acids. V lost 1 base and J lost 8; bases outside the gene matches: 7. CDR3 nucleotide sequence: TGCGCCAGCAGCCAAGGCGGGAGGATAATAGATGAGCAGTTCTTC. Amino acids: CASSQGGRIIDEQFF.

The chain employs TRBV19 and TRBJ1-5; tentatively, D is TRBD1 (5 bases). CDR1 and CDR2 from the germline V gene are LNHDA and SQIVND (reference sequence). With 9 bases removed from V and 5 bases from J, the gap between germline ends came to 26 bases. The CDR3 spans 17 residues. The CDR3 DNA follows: TGTGCCAGCACACGAAACATCGATGGGGGGGGTTATCAGCCCCAGCATTTT. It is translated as CASTRNIDGGGYQPQHF.

CDR3 sequence (DNA): TGTGCCAGCAGGCTCAGGGACGGCTTGAACACTGAAGCTTTCTTT. This encodes CASRLRDGLNTEAFF. The chain carries TRBV2 and TRBJ1-1; a possible D gene is TRBD1 (5 bases). Trimming pared 6 bases from V and 0 bases from J, leaving 14 bases between. The CDR3 length is 15 residues. Germline V gene data show CDR1 as SNHLY and CDR2 as FYNNEI.

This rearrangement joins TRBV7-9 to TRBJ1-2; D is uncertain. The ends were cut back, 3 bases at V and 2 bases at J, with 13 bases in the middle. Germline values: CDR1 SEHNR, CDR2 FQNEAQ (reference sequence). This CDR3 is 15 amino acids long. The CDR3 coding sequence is TGTGCCAGCAGCTTTGGTCCTGCGGCAAACTATGGCTACACCTTC. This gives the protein CASSFGPAANYGYTF. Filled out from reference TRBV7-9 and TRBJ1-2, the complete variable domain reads DTGVSQNPRHKITKRGQNVTFRCDPISEHNRLYWYRQTLGQGPEFLTYFQNEAQLEKSRLLSDRFSAERPKGSFSTLEIQRTEQGDSAMYLCASSFGPAANYGYTFGSGTRLTVV.

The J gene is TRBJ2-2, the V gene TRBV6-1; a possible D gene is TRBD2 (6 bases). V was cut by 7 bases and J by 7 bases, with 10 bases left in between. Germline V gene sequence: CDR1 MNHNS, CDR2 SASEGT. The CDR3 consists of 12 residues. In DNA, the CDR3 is TGTGCCAGCAAATGGGGGGTCGGGGAGCTGTTTTTT. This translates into CASKWGVGELFF.

This CDR3 is CASSVGSWREQFF. The CDR3 DNA reads TGTGCCAGCAGCGTAGGATCGTGGCGGGAGCAGTTCTTC. The chain couples TRBV9 to TRBJ2-1; D gene unclear. Germline-derived CDR1 and CDR2 are SGDLS and YYNGEE. Trimming cost V 0 bases and J 10 bases, with 11 bases left between them. The CDR3 length is 13 residues.

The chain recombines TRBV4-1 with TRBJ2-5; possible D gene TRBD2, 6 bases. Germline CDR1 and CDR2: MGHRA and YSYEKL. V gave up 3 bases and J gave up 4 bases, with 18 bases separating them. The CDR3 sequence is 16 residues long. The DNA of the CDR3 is TGCGCCAGCAGCCACCTGCGGGGTCCCGATGGAGAGACCCAGTACTTC. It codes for CASSHLRGPDGETQYF.

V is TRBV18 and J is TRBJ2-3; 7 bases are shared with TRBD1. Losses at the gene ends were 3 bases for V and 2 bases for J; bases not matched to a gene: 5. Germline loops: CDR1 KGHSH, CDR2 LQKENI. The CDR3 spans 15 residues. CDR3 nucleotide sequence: TGTGCCAGCTCACCTGGACAGGTAGACACAGATACGCAGTATTTT. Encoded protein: CASSPGQVDTDTQYF.